Listed below are T cell receptor beta chains from one sample, sequenced in a study of blood T cell repertoires in COVID-19. Using immunoSEQ multiplex PCR, the repertoire was profiled, and TCRdb retains in-frame clones only, with some absent. This table holds 100,000 to 150,000 clones, more than 75% found once. The sequencing input was peripheral blood. All receptors come from a man in his 60s with acute or convalescent COVID-19. Each CDR3 is given with its conserved first and last residue. A D gene is named only where the DNA matches it firmly. Some rows have no size entry. The others give once, few or many, or a class for an expanded clone.

j_gene | v_gene | abundance | d_gene | CDR3nt | CDR3aa
TRBJ2-5 | TRBV6-1 | NA | NA | TGTGCCAGCAGTGAGGGGACATACCAAGAGACCCAGTACTTC | CASSEGTYQETQYF
TRBJ2-7 | TRBV2 | NA | TRBD1 | TGTGCCAGAGGGGGACAGAGCTCCTACGAGCAGTACTTC | CARGGQSSYEQYF
TRBJ1-1 | TRBV7-6 | NA | TRBD1 | TGTGCCAGCAGCTTAGGGCCAGGGGGTAACACTGAAGCTTTCTTT | CASSLGPGGNTEAFF
TRBJ1-2 | TRBV2 | NA | NA | TGTGCCACTGTGGACTCTGGCTATAACTATGGCTACACCTTC | CATVDSGYNYGYTF
TRBJ2-7 | TRBV29-1 | NA | NA | TGCAGCGTTGAACTCCCGGGTCAGGGTACCTACGAGCAGTACTTC | CSVELPGQGTYEQYF
TRBJ2-7 | TRBV18 | once | NA | TGTGCCAGCTCACCATTGGGCCAAGCCAAGAGCTCCTACGAGCAGTACTTC | CASSPLGQAKSSYEQYF
TRBJ1-4 | TRBV28 | once | TRBD1 | TGTGCCAGCAGCTCAGGACAGGGTCTCGGTAATGAAAAACTGTTTTTT | CASSSGQGLGNEKLFF
TRBJ1-1 | TRBV5-5 | NA | NA | TGTGCCAGCAGACAGAATGCCGGGACACCTAACACTGAAGCTTTCTTT | CASRQNAGTPNTEAFF
TRBJ2-3 | TRBV19 | NA | NA | TGTGCCAGTAGTATCGACTGGGTGAGCACAGATACGCAGTATTTT | CASSIDWVSTDTQYF
TRBJ2-4 | TRBV28 | NA | NA | TGTGCCAGCACCCTAGAGAGCCTAGGTGACATTCAGTACTTC | CASTLESLGDIQYF
TRBJ2-3 | TRBV28 | once | TRBD1 | TGTGCCAGCTGGAGGACAGGTCTAACAGATACGCAGTATTTT | CASWRTGLTDTQYF
TRBJ2-2 | TRBV23-1 | NA | TRBD1 | TGCGCCAGCACCCGACAGGGGAGGAGCACCGGGGAGCTGTTTTTT | CASTRQGRSTGELFF
TRBJ1-5 | TRBV19 | NA | NA | TGTGCCAGTACCGGGGACATACTTAATCAGCCCCAGCATTTT | CASTGDILNQPQHF
TRBJ2-7 | TRBV5-6 | NA | TRBD1 | TGTGCCAGCACGCCCACAGGGGGTGGGGGCTTCGAGCAGTACTTC | CASTPTGGGGFEQYF
TRBJ2-7 | TRBV7-2 | NA | NA | TGTGCCAGCAGCTTCGGACAGATCTACGAGCAGTACTTC | CASSFGQIYEQYF
TRBJ2-1 | TRBV3-1/TRBV3-2 | NA | TRBD2 | TGTGCCAGCAGCCAAGATCCTAGCGGCTACAATGAGCAGTTCTTC | CASSQDPSGYNEQFF
TRBJ1-1 | TRBV7-3 | NA | NA | TGTGCCAGCAGCTTATCGGGGGGTCGCACTGAAGCTTTCTTT | CASSLSGGRTEAFF
TRBJ1-5 | TRBV6-2/TRBV6-3 | NA | NA | TGTGCCAGCAGCCTAAGCCGACAGGTTAGCAATCAGCCCCAGCATTTT | CASSLSRQVSNQPQHF
TRBJ1-4 | TRBV4-1 | once | NA | TGCGCCAGCAGCCAAGAAGGACGGGGAGGGGTTGAAAAACTGTTTTTT | CASSQEGRGGVEKLFF
TRBJ1-5 | TRBV6-5 | NA | NA | TGTGCCAGCAGTTACTCGGCTACAGGGAACGGGCCCCAGCATTTT | CASSYSATGNGPQHF
TRBJ1-2 | TRBV28 | NA | NA | TGTGCCAGCAGTTCCTATTTAGGGGCCGGGGGCTACACCTTC | CASSSYLGAGGYTF
TRBJ1-2 | TRBV6-5 | NA | TRBD1 | TGTGCCAGCAAAGGGACAGGCTGGAACTATGGCTACACCTTC | CASKGTGWNYGYTF
TRBJ1-5 | TRBV6-5 | NA | NA | TGTGCCAGCAGTTACTCTAGACACCTTAGCAATCAGCCCCAGCATTTT | CASSYSRHLSNQPQHF
TRBJ2-1 | TRBV12-5 | NA | TRBD1 | TGTGCTAGTGGAGCTACAGGGGGGCGGATCTACAATGAGCAGTTCTTC | CASGATGGRIYNEQFF
TRBJ1-1 | TRBV4-3 | NA | NA | TGCGCCAGCAGCCCGACGGGCAGGGGAGCTGAAGCTTTCTTT | CASSPTGRGAEAFF
TRBJ2-1 | TRBV15 | NA | TRBD2 | TGTGCCACCAGCAGTATAGCGGGAATGTACAATGAGCAGTTCTTC | CATSSIAGMYNEQFF
TRBJ2-2 | TRBV18 | few | TRBD2 | TGTGCCAGCTCACCACCAGGAGGACTAGCGCCTACTGACGCCACCGGGGAGCTGTTTTTT | CASSPPGGLAPTDATGELFF
TRBJ2-1 | TRBV11-3 | NA | TRBD1 | TGTGCCAGCAGCTTGGGCACGGGACAGGTTGGGGATGAGCAGTTCTTC | CASSLGTGQVGDEQFF
TRBJ1-3 | TRBV6-5 | NA | NA | TGTGCCAGCAGTCGAGCATACTCTGGAAACACCATATATTTT | CASSRAYSGNTIYF
TRBJ2-5 | TRBV29-1 | NA | NA | TGCAGCGTTGAACGGGAGCGGTGGTACCAAGAGACCCAGTACTTC | CSVERERWYQETQYF
TRBJ2-1 | TRBV9 | few | TRBD2 | TGTGCCAGCAGCGTCGGAGGGAGGGCCAGGAATGAGCAGTTCTTC | CASSVGGRARNEQFF
TRBJ2-4 | TRBV5-1 | few | TRBD1 | TGCGCCAGCAGCCCCGGACAGGGGGCGAGGAAGGACATTCAGTACTTC | CASSPGQGARKDIQYF
TRBJ1-3 | TRBV11-2 | NA | TRBD1 | TGTGCCAGCAGCCAACGACAGGGGGGAAACACCATATATTTT | CASSQRQGGNTIYF
TRBJ2-2 | TRBV15 | NA | NA | TGTGCCACCAGCAGAACAAACCGGGAGCTGTTTTTT | CATSRTNRELFF
TRBJ2-1 | TRBV4-3 | NA | NA | TGCGCCAGCAGCCAAGCCTACTCTGCTGGGGGCGATGAGCAGTTCTTC | CASSQAYSAGGDEQFF
TRBJ2-1 | TRBV5-6 | NA | NA | TGTGCCAGCAGCTTGGCCCTTGAGCAGTTCTTC | CASSLALEQFF
TRBJ1-4 | TRBV28 | NA | TRBD1 | TGTGCCAGCAGTTTGACCGGGACAGTTAATGAAAAACTGTTTTTT | CASSLTGTVNEKLFF
TRBJ1-2 | TRBV28 | NA | NA | TGTGCCAGCAGTTTAGTAGGGGATTATGGCTACACCTTC | CASSLVGDYGYTF
TRBJ2-7 | TRBV5-1 | NA | TRBD1 | TGCGCCAGCACGCGACAGGGGGCAGGCGAGCAGTACTTC | CASTRQGAGEQYF
TRBJ2-7 | TRBV2 | NA | TRBD2 | TGTGCCAGCAGGGCGGGAGAGGTATACGAGCAGTACTTC | CASRAGEVYEQYF
TRBJ2-4 | TRBV4-2 | NA | NA | TGTGCCAGCAGGCCAGGTTTGGGCAAAAACATTCAGTACTTC | CASRPGLGKNIQYF
TRBJ2-6 | TRBV5-5 | NA | TRBD1 | TGTGCCAGCAGCTTACGCCGGGACAGGTCCTACTCTGGGGCCAACGTCCTGACTTTC | CASSLRRDRSYSGANVLTF
TRBJ2-1 | TRBV28 | NA | TRBD2 | TGTGCCAGCAGTTTCCGAGGAGCGGGAGTCCACAATGAGCAGTTCTTC | CASSFRGAGVHNEQFF
TRBJ2-3 | TRBV10-3 | NA | NA | TGTGCCATCACCCCGGGAAGTCCGACAGATACGCAGTATTTT | CAITPGSPTDTQYF
TRBJ1-4 | TRBV2 | NA | NA | TGTGCCAGCATGGCGGATAGGACAACTAATGAAAAACTGTTTTTT | CASMADRTTNEKLFF
TRBJ2-7 | TRBV15 | NA | TRBD1 | TGTGCCACCAGCAGAACCACAGGGGTATCCTACGAGCAGTACTTC | CATSRTTGVSYEQYF
TRBJ2-1 | TRBV2 | NA | NA | TGTGCCAGCAGTTTAGCGGGACAGTCCTACAATGAGCAGTTCTTC | CASSLAGQSYNEQFF
TRBJ2-1 | TRBV15 | NA | TRBD2 | TGTGCCACCAGCAGAGATCAACTAGCGGGCAATGAGCAGTTCTTC | CATSRDQLAGNEQFF
TRBJ2-5 | TRBV5-1 | NA | NA | TGCGCCAGCAGCCCGCAGGGGAGCGGAGAGACCCAGTACTTC | CASSPQGSGETQYF
TRBJ2-7 | TRBV11-2 | once | NA | TGTGCCAGCAGCTTAGAGGGAGGTACTTCCTACGAGCAGTACTTC | CASSLEGGTSYEQYF
TRBJ1-1 | TRBV3-1/TRBV3-2 | NA | NA | TGTGCCAGCAGCCAGGGGCTTAGGTGGGCCACTGAAGCTTTCTTT | CASSQGLRWATEAFF
TRBJ1-5 | TRBV27 | once | NA | TGTGCCAGCAGTCCCCAGGGGCCCGATCAGCCCCAGCATTTT | CASSPQGPDQPQHF
TRBJ1-3 | TRBV5-4 | NA | NA | TGTGCCAGCAGCTTGGACAGAACTGGAAACACCATATATTTT | CASSLDRTGNTIYF